Listed here are 32 T cell receptor beta chains from one sample, sequenced in a study of control samples from healthy donors and cancer patients. Sequencing was performed with immunoSEQ multiplex PCR; in TCRdb, only in-frame clones are kept and a portion is missing. The sample has about 130,000 clones; approximately 90% are singletons. Source material: blood. Receptors originate from a man between 18 and 29 years old in good health.

The chain couples TRBV19 to TRBJ1-1; possible D gene TRBD1, 5 bases. The CDR3 totals 14 residues. V lost 4 bases, J lost 10 bases, and 19 bases lay in between. Germline CDR1 and CDR2: LNHDA and SQIVND (reference sequence). CDR3 residues: CASSTTLRDRRAFF. Written as DNA, the CDR3 is TGTGCCAGTAGTACGACCCTCAGGGATCGGCGAGCTTTCTTT.

This clone was observed once. The chain uses TRBV30 and TRBJ1-2; D unclear. In germline, CDR1 is GTSNPN, CDR2 SVGIG (reference sequence). The CDR3 totals 16 residues. The V end was cut by 4 bases, the J end by 1 base, with 19 bases between. The CDR3 DNA reads TGTGCCTGGACACCTCCGCGGGAGATCCTTAACTATGGCTACACCTTC. This gives the protein CAWTPPREILNYGYTF.

V is TRBV9 and J is TRBJ1-1; TRBD1 matches 8 bases. CDR3 size: 14 residues. Germline assignment: CDR1 SGDLS and CDR2 YYNGEE. Losses at the gene ends were 2 bases for V and 1 base for J; bases not matched to a gene: 1. Written as DNA, the CDR3 is TGTGCCAGCAGCGTCACAGGGGGGAACACTGAAGCTTTCTTT. Its translation is CASSVTGGNTEAFF.

This chain connects TRBV30 to TRBJ2-6; D is ambiguous. Per germline, CDR1 GTSNPN and CDR2 SVGIG (reference sequence). There are 15 residues in the CDR3. Trimming pared 2 bases from V and 0 bases from J, leaving 8 bases between. CDR3 DNA: TGTGCCTGGAGTATCAAATACTCTGGGGCCAACGTCCTGACTTTC. This encodes CAWSIKYSGANVLTF.

This chain uses TRBV21-1 with TRBJ1-1; TRBD1 is the table's D call, not checked against the DNA. TRBV21-1 is classified as a pseudogene. This CDR3 has 17 amino acids. CDR3 in amino acids: CASSRTPGQGLNTEAFF. CDR3 nucleotides: TGTGCCAGCAGCAGAACTCCGGGACAGGGGTTGAACACTGAAGCTTTCTTT.

The chain employs TRBV29-1 and TRBJ2-3, with 9 nucleotides matching TRBD1. Germline-derived CDR1 and CDR2 are SQVTM and ANQGSEA. The CDR3 contains 14 residues. V lost 4 bases and J lost 1; bases outside the gene matches: 3. Here the CDR3 reads CSVVRTGGTDTQYF. CDR3 nucleotide sequence: TGCAGCGTTGTTCGGACAGGGGGCACAGATACGCAGTATTTT.

This clone was detected only once. The V call is TRBV14, the J call TRBJ2-1; TRBD2 matches at 8 bases. Germline V gene lookup returns CDR1 SGHDN and CDR2 FVKESK. V lost 4 bases, J lost 3 bases, and 11 bases stayed unmatched. The CDR3 is 17 residues long. CDR3: CASSRSQGRGDYNEQFF. The CDR3 coding sequence is TGTGCCAGCAGCCGCAGTCAAGGGCGGGGGGACTACAATGAGCAGTTCTTC. The variable domain in full, completed from reference TRBV14 and TRBJ2-1, reads EAGVTQFPSHSVIEKGQTVTLRCDPISGHDNLYWYRRVMGKEIKFLLHFVKESKQDESGMPNNRFLAERTGGTYSTLKVQPAELEDSGVYFCASSRSQGRGDYNEQFFGPGTRLTVL.

V gene TRBV7-2 combines with J gene TRBJ2-7; 8 nucleotides match TRBD1. This CDR3 has 14 residues. V was pared by 1 base and J by 6 bases, with 5 bases of the junction left unmatched. CDR1 SGHTA and CDR2 FQGNSA come from the germline V gene. In nucleotides, the CDR3 is TGTGCCAGCAGCTTAGTAGGACAGGGTGCCGAGCAGTACTTC. Translating it yields CASSLVGQGAEQYF.

The rearrangement links TRBV5-4 to TRBJ1-4; perhaps TRBD1 as D (6 bases). The V end lost 3 bases, the J end lost 8 bases, and 11 bases lay between the germline ends. CDR3 length: 13 residues. Germline lookup yields CDR1 SGHNT and CDR2 YYREEE (reference sequence). CDR3 DNA: TGTGCCAGCAGCTCGCGGGACACCGAAAAACTGTTTTTT. Its translation is CASSSRDTEKLFF. Full variable domain (rest looked up from reference TRBV5-4 and TRBJ1-4): ETGVTQSPTHLIKTRGQQVTLRCSSQSGHNTVSWYQQALGQGPQFIFQYYREEENGRGNFPPRFSGLQFPNYSSELNVNALELDDSALYLCASSSRDTEKLFFGSGTQLSVL.

In this sample, this clone turned up a few times. V and J are TRBV30 and TRBJ1-1, with a weak D call TRBD1 (6 bases). Germline CDR1 GTSNPN, CDR2 SVGIG (reference sequence). The germline V and J ends were trimmed by 0 bases and 1 base, with 12 bases remaining between them. The CDR3 is 15 amino acids. The CDR3 reads CAWSVRQGRNTEAFF. In nucleotides, the CDR3 is TGTGCCTGGAGTGTACGGCAGGGGAGGAACACTGAAGCTTTCTTT.

The chain carries TRBV19 and TRBJ2-3; the match to TRBD2 covers 7 bases. The junction had 4 bases not matched to a gene; V was cut back by 3 bases and J by 4 bases. The germline CDR1 and CDR2 sequences are LNHDA and SQIVND (reference sequence). The CDR3 consists of 14 residues. As DNA, the CDR3 is TGTGCCAGTAGTATTGCGGGGGTGGCAGATACGCAGTATTTT. This codes for CASSIAGVADTQYF.

The chain links TRBV4-1 to TRBJ1-1; the D gene is possibly TRBD1 (5 bases). V gave up 1 base and J gave up 5 bases, with 11 bases separating them. Germline V gene data show CDR1 as MGHRA and CDR2 as YSYEKL. The CDR3 consists of 14 residues. CDR3 DNA: TGCGCCAGCAGCCAAGGTGCAGGGAAGACTGAAGCTTTCTTT. Residues: CASSQGAGKTEAFF.

The CDR3 is CASSLTGVLQEQYF. Written as DNA, the CDR3 is TGTGCCAGCAGCTTAACAGGGGTCCTCCAGGAGCAGTACTTC. The rearrangement joins TRBV5-8 to TRBJ2-7; 7 nucleotides agree with TRBD1. V was pared by 2 bases and J by 7 bases, with 9 bases of the junction left unmatched. Per germline, CDR1 SGHTS and CDR2 YDEGEE. The CDR3 totals 14 residues.

Details on this clone: This sample includes further DNA sequences coding for the same CDR3. The CDR3 region is CASSLGTGNTEAFF. In DNA form, the CDR3 reads TGCGCCAGCAGCTTGGGAACGGGGAACACTGAAGCTTTCTTT. The chain has TRBV5-1 and TRBJ1-1, with D unresolved. The V end lost 0 bases, the J end lost 1 base, and 7 bases lay between the germline ends. Germline V lookup: CDR1 SGHRS, CDR2 YFSETQ. The CDR3 consists of 14 residues. The whole variable domain, remainder taken from reference TRBV5-1 and TRBJ1-1, is KAGVTQTPRYLIKTRGQQVTLSCSPISGHRSVSWYQQTPGQGLQFLFEYFSETQRNKGNFPGRFSGRQFSNSRSEMNVSTLELGDSALYLCASSLGTGNTEAFFGQGTRLTVV.

Only one count was recorded for this clone. The chain recombines TRBV19 with TRBJ1-2; perhaps TRBD1 as D (5 bases). V was trimmed by 7 bases and J by 4 bases, leaving 13 bases between them. The CDR3 has 13 residues. Germline loops: CDR1 LNHDA, CDR2 SQIVND (reference sequence). The CDR3 here is CASTPPGPYGYTF. The CDR3 DNA sequence: TGTGCCAGTACCCCGCCAGGGCCCTATGGCTACACCTTC.

CDR3 amino acids: CASSSDTYQPQHF. CDR3 bases: TGTGCCAGCAGCTCCGACACCTATCAGCCCCAGCATTTT. The V call is TRBV7-9, the J call TRBJ1-5; D remains ambiguous. The V gene's germline CDR1 is SEHNR and CDR2 FQNEAQ (reference sequence). V lost 4 bases and J lost 5, with 9 bases in between. The CDR3 contains 13 residues. The entire variable domain, with the rest obtained from reference TRBV7-9 and TRBJ1-5, is as follows: DTGVSQNPRHKITKRGQNVTFRCDPISEHNRLYWYRQTLGQGPEFLTYFQNEAQLEKSRLLSDRFSAERPKGSFSTLEIQRTEQGDSAMYLCASSSDTYQPQHFGDGTRLSIL.

Only one count was recorded for this clone. V is TRBV7-9 and J is TRBJ2-7; possibly TRBD1 or TRBD2 for D (5 bases each). CDR3 size: 13 residues. Trimming removed 0 bases from V and 6 bases from J, with 9 bases in between. CDR1 and CDR2 from the germline V gene are SEHNR and FQNEAQ (reference sequence). CDR3 sequence reads: CASSLAGTGEQYF. As DNA, the CDR3 is TGTGCCAGCAGCTTAGCAGGGACGGGCGAGCAGTACTTC.

The gene calls are TRBV2 and TRBJ1-1; the D is unclear. Trimming took 3 bases from V and 4 from J, leaving 9 bases between them. CDR1 and CDR2 from the germline V gene are SNHLY and FYNNEI. The CDR3 contains 13 residues. The CDR3 loop is CASSEVWTTEAFF. The CDR3 DNA reads TGTGCCAGCAGTGAGGTCTGGACCACTGAAGCTTTCTTT.

The CDR3 is CASSMRTGGSYEQYF. CDR3 nucleotide sequence: TGTGCCAGTAGTATGCGGACGGGGGGGTCGTACGAGCAGTACTTC. This chain joins TRBV19 and TRBJ2-7; 8 bases map to TRBD2. Germline CDR1 reads LNHDA; CDR2 reads SQIVND (reference sequence). V was pared by 3 bases and J by 4 bases, with 8 bases of the junction left unmatched. The CDR3 is 15 residues long.

The chain uses TRBV29-1 and TRBJ1-3; no firm D call. The CDR3 sequence is 12 residues long. V lost 1 base, J lost 3 bases, and 4 bases lay in between. Germline V lookup: CDR1 SQVTM, CDR2 ANQGSEA. CDR3 in DNA: TGCAGCGTTGAAGTAGATGGAAACACCATATATTTT. This gives the protein CSVEVDGNTIYF.

This sequence joins TRBV12-3 or TRBV12-4 and TRBJ2-4; maybe TRBD1 (6 bases). This CDR3 comprises 13 residues. Trimming removed 6 bases from V and 8 bases from J, with 14 bases in between. Here the CDR3 DNA reads TGTGCCAGCAGCCCACAGGGATGGGACATTCAGTACTTC. The encoded protein is CASSPQGWDIQYF.

This sequence joins TRBV30 and TRBJ1-2; 10 nucleotides agree with TRBD1. The CDR3 consists of 15 residues. From germline, CDR1 is GTSNPN and CDR2 SVGIG (reference sequence). Germline trimming cut 2 bases from V and 0 bases from J; bases unmatched to any gene: 3. The CDR3, as DNA: TGTGCCTGGAGTACTGGACAGGGGGCTAACTATGGCTACACCTTC. Protein sequence: CAWSTGQGANYGYTF. The full variable domain, completed using reference TRBV30 and TRBJ1-2, is SQTIHQWPATLVQPVGSPLSLECTVEGTSNPNLYWYRQAAGRGLQLLFYSVGIGQISSEVPQNLSASRPQDRQFILSSKKLLLSDSGFYLCAWSTGQGANYGYTFGSGTRLTVV.

The chain joins TRBV15 to TRBJ1-4, with D possibly being TRBD1 (5 bases). CDR3 size: 13 residues. V was cut by 9 bases and J by 7 bases, with 15 bases left in between. Germline loops: CDR1 LNHNV, CDR2 YYDKDF (reference sequence). This CDR3 is CATRAGFGEKLFF. The CDR3 coding sequence is TGTGCCACGAGGGCAGGGTTTGGTGAAAAACTGTTTTTT.

This chain joins TRBV5-1 and TRBJ1-1; no firm D call. From germline, CDR1 is SGHRS and CDR2 YFSETQ. CDR3 length: 14 amino acids. V lost 4 bases to trimming and J lost 1 base, with 11 bases between them. DNA for the CDR3: TGCGCCAGCAGCCAAAACGGCGGGAACACTGAAGCTTTCTTT. Amino acid sequence: CASSQNGGNTEAFF.

The chain uses TRBV10-3 and TRBJ1-1; TRBD1 might be the D (5 bases). CDR3 length: 14 amino acids. CDR1 and CDR2 (germline): ENHRY, SYGVKD. V lost 2 bases and J lost 4, with 11 bases in between. This CDR3 is CAISEEGRVTEAFF. The CDR3 DNA follows: TGTGCCATCAGTGAGGAGGGGAGGGTCACTGAAGCTTTCTTT.

The chain combines TRBV6-5 with TRBJ2-1; 10 nucleotides match TRBD2. CDR1 is MNHEY, CDR2 SVGAGI, per germline. The junction had 7 bases not matched to a gene; V was cut back by 7 bases and J by 4 bases. The CDR3 has 15 amino acids. The CDR3 coding sequence is TGTGCCAGCATTACTAGCGGGGACCCTTACAATGAGCAGTTCTTC. This encodes CASITSGDPYNEQFF.

V and J are TRBV30 and TRBJ1-6; D is uncertain. The CDR3 consists of 13 residues. The V gene lost 3 bases and the J gene lost 9 bases, with 12 bases spanning the gap. Germline CDR1 and CDR2: GTSNPN and SVGIG (reference sequence). In DNA, the CDR3 is TGTGCCTGGAGCCTCCTGTCGAGTTCACCCCTCCACTTT. Amino acids: CAWSLLSSSPLHF.

The CDR3 sequence is CASSHLTGGVYGYTF. Here the CDR3 DNA reads TGTGCCAGCAGCCATCTAACAGGGGGCGTCTATGGCTACACCTTC. This chain connects TRBV5-4 to TRBJ1-2, with 9 bases that match TRBD1. The germline V gene has CDR1 SGHNT and CDR2 YYREEE (reference sequence). The CDR3 loop spans 15 amino acids. The V segment lost 4 bases and the J segment 4 bases; nucleotides outside the gene matches: 8.

This clone was detected only once. This chain uses TRBV7-3 with TRBJ2-2, with D possibly being TRBD1 (5 bases). Looked up from germline, CDR1 is SGHTA and CDR2 is FQGTGA. V lost 6 bases and J lost 6, with 17 bases in between. The CDR3 consists of 15 residues. DNA of the CDR3: TGTGCCAGCAGGAGATCAGGGAATTATCCCGGGGAGCTGTTTTTT. Its protein product is CASRRSGNYPGELFF.

The gene calls are TRBV3-1 (or the pseudogene TRBV3-2) and TRBJ2-7; the match to TRBD2 covers 8 bases. The V and J ends lost 4 bases and 3 bases, in that order; junction bases with no gene match: 2. CDR1 is LGHDT, CDR2 YNNKEL, per germline (reference sequence). This CDR3 has 13 residues. The CDR3 is CASSPGTSYEQYF. Here the CDR3 DNA reads TGTGCCAGCAGCCCCGGGACTAGCTACGAGCAGTACTTC.

CDR3 coding DNA: TGCGCCAGCACCCCTGACAGCTCCTACGAGCAGTACTTC. Translating it yields CASTPDSSYEQYF. The chain joins TRBV5-1 to TRBJ2-7; maybe TRBD1 (5 bases). This CDR3 spans 13 amino acids. Trimming pared 6 bases from V and 0 bases from J, leaving 10 bases between. CDR1 and CDR2 from the germline V gene are SGHRS and YFSETQ.

This chain connects TRBV27 to TRBJ1-6, with D perhaps matching TRBD1 (5 bases). The length of the CDR3 is 14 residues. Trimming removed 3 bases from V and 10 bases from J, with 13 bases in between. Germline V gene lookup returns CDR1 MNHEY and CDR2 SMNVEV (reference sequence). In DNA, the CDR3 is TGTGCCAGCAGTTTCGCCAGGGTCTCCTCACCCCTCCACTTT. Translating gives CASSFARVSSPLHF.